The entry that follows covers one TCR beta chain sequence. The sample is drawn from a study of shared clonotypes between healthy human individuals. Germline V gives CDR1 SGHDN, CDR2 FVKESK. The CDR3 is 16 amino acids. Trimming took off 0 bases at V and 4 bases at J, with 15 bases between the two ends. The protocol was immunoSEQ multiplex PCR, while the TCRdb copy is restricted to in-frame clones and leaves out a portion. The table lists approximately 2.5 million clones, over 85% of them singletons. The origin of this receptor is a man aged 18 to 29 in good health. The sequenced material came from naive CD4+ T cells sorted from blood. The subset denotes: CD45RA+ positively selected. The chain joins TRBV14 to TRBJ1-1; D is ambiguous. CDR3 DNA: TGTGCCAGCAGCCAAGAGAGGGTCTTACGGGGCACTGAAGCTTTCTTT. Translating it yields CASSQERVLRGTEAFF.